This TCR beta chain was documented in a study of early T cells in non-severe SARS-CoV-2 infection. Study as a whole: RNA in bulk from unsorted whole blood was sequenced, and chains were unpaired.

Separate cDNA molecules each had unique molecular identifiers attached to them. One entry per CDR3 protein, called by TCRdb with MiXCR from the 5' RACE reads. The repertoire consists of about 49,000 distinct CDR3 sequences, with more than 5.5% occurring once and the leading ten covering approximately 2.8%. V lost 5 bases and J lost 4, with 11 bases in between. This CDR3 region has 13 residues. Germline-derived CDR1 and CDR2 are SGHTA and FQGTGA. Study conclusions and caveats: Matching against VDJdb likely underestimated virus-specific expansions, favoring anti-spike CD8.

Details on this clonotype: Its antigen is still unknown.

This TCR was recovered from an adult who was a healthcare worker with PCR-confirmed SARS-CoV-2 infection or an uninfected control (not recorded which). This chain links TRBV7-3 with TRBJ2-5; maybe TRBD1 (5 bases). Sequenced here: whole blood, sampled at baseline. This chain's CDR3 is CASSTRRGETQYF. CDR3 in DNA: TGTGCCAGCAGCACACGTAGGGGAGAGACCCAGTACTTC.